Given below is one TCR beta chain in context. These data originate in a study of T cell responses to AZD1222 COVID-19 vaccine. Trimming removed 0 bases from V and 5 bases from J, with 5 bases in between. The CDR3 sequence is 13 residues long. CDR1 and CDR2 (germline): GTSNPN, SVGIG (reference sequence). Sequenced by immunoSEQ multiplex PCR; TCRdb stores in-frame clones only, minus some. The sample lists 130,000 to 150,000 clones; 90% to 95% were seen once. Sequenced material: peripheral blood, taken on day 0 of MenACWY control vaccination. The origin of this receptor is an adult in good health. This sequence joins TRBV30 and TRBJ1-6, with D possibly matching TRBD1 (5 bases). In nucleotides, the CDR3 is TGTGCCTGGAGTGTACAGGATAATTCACCCCTCCACTTT. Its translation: CAWSVQDNSPLHF.